A selection of T cell receptor beta chains follows, all from one sample in a study of cytomegalovirus exposure and HLA in healthy donors. Only in-frame clones appear in the TCRdb table, and some are missing; sequencing was by immunoSEQ multiplex PCR. Among roughly 100,000 clones, roughly an eighth were seen once, and the ten largest hold around 15%. Sequenced material: PBMCs. Every receptor here comes from a man aged 35-49 years in good health and CMV-seropositive. The CDR3 runs from the conserved cysteine through the conserved F or W. Size tells how often a clone was seen (once, few, many) or the class of an expanded clone, and some rows leave it out.

clone size: NA
V gene: TRBV28
J gene: TRBJ1-5
CDR3 protein: CASSLYGQPQHF

clone size: NA
V gene: TRBV9
J gene: TRBJ2-1
CDR3 protein: CASSVGGDSYNEQFF

clone size: few
V gene: TRBV5-1
J gene: TRBJ2-2
CDR3 protein: CASSARGQGGTGELFF

clone size: NA
V gene: TRBV13
J gene: TRBJ2-1
CDR3 protein: CASSIRTSRNEQFF

clone size: few
V gene: TRBV7-9
J gene: TRBJ2-1
CDR3 protein: CASSLPGLANNEQFF

clone size: NA
V gene: TRBV4-2
J gene: TRBJ2-2
CDR3 protein: CASSQERGPNTGELFF

clone size: few
V gene: TRBV4-3
J gene: TRBJ1-5
CDR3 protein: CASSQDIATGRNQPQHF

clone size: few
V gene: TRBV5-6
J gene: TRBJ1-4
CDR3 protein: CASSRRVRGNEKLFF

clone size: few
V gene: TRBV6-5
J gene: TRBJ2-3
CDR3 protein: CASSSRESTDTQYF

clone size: NA
V gene: TRBV10-3
J gene: TRBJ2-2
CDR3 protein: CAIKRQGNNGELFF

clone size: NA
V gene: TRBV5-1
J gene: TRBJ2-1
CDR3 protein: CASSLAGREGHEQFF

clone size: few
V gene: TRBV7-6
J gene: TRBJ1-1
CDR3 protein: CASSSRQGSGTEAFF

clone size: few
V gene: TRBV25-1
J gene: TRBJ1-1
CDR3 protein: CASSQTGTGVTEAFF

clone size: NA
V gene: TRBV27
J gene: TRBJ2-6
CDR3 protein: CASSLGHLTSGANVLTF

clone size: NA
V gene: TRBV9
J gene: TRBJ1-4
CDR3 protein: CASSVAAANNEKLFF

clone size: NA
V gene: TRBV2
J gene: TRBJ2-2
CDR3 protein: CASSELVGTGELFF